These 20 T cell receptor beta chains were sequenced from one sample in a study of beta chain features in type 1 diabetes. The whole isolated RNA underwent reverse transcription, so sequencing captured expressed TCRB transcripts. Repertoires were generated with immunoSEQ multiplex PCR, while TCRdb's copy carries only in-frame clones and drops some. This sample has 350,000 to 450,000 clones, with about 15% found just once. Input material: naive CD4+ T cells from blood. The receptors were sampled from a young man in good health.

Concerning this clone: Other DNA variants within this sample encode the same CDR3. The chain recombines TRBV7-2 with TRBJ1-6; a weak D match, TRBD1 (5 bases). Per the germline V gene, CDR1 is SGHTA and CDR2 is FQGNSA. Trimming removed 1 base from V and 7 bases from J, with 11 bases in between. The CDR3 length is 15 residues. The CDR3 is CASSLVTGGNSPLHF. The CDR3 DNA is TGTGCCAGCAGCTTAGTTACAGGCGGCAATTCACCCCTCCACTTT.

This clone was counted only a few times. This chain uses TRBV7-6 with TRBJ2-1, with 8 bases that match TRBD1. CDR3 length equals 16 residues. V was pared by 1 base and J by 4 bases, with 6 bases of the junction left unmatched. Per germline, CDR1 SGHVS and CDR2 FNYEAQ. CDR3 bases: TGTGCCAGCAGCTTAGGTGGGACAGGCCCATACAATGAGCAGTTCTTC. This codes for CASSLGGTGPYNEQFF.

This clone has only a few counts. V is TRBV9 and J is TRBJ2-5; D is unclear. Trimming left V 0 bases short and J 3 bases short, with 12 bases between. Germline lookup yields CDR1 SGDLS and CDR2 YYNGEE. The CDR3 loop spans 15 amino acids. The CDR3 region is CASSVGGRSEETQYF. The CDR3 DNA sequence: TGTGCCAGCAGCGTAGGAGGCAGGTCGGAAGAGACCCAGTACTTC.

This clone has just a few counts. The chain has TRBV9 and TRBJ2-1, with 12 positions matching TRBD2. The CDR3 is 15 amino acids. After removal of 3 bases from V and 9 bases from J, the junction contained 7 bases not matched to a gene. Germline CDR1 SGDLS, CDR2 YYNGEE. CDR3 sequence: CASSGRLAGVAEQFF. The CDR3 DNA sequence: TGTGCCAGCAGCGGGAGACTAGCGGGAGTGGCTGAGCAGTTCTTC. Full variable domain (rest looked up from reference TRBV9 and TRBJ2-1): DSGVTQTPKHLITATGQRVTLRCSPRSGDLSVYWYQQSLDQGLQFLIQYYNGEERAKGNILERFSAQQFPDLHSELNLSSLELGDSALYFCASSGRLAGVAEQFFGPGTRLTVL.

The rearrangement uses TRBV7-2 and TRBJ2-7; tentatively, D is TRBD1 or TRBD2 (5 bases each). V was clipped by 3 bases and J by 4 bases, with 10 bases between them. Germline values: CDR1 SGHTA, CDR2 FQGNSA. CDR3 length: 13 amino acids. As DNA, the CDR3 is TGTGCCAGCAGCTTCTTCGGGGCGTACGAGCAGTACTTC. Translation: CASSFFGAYEQYF.

The J gene is TRBJ2-3, the V gene TRBV4-3, with a weak D call TRBD2 (5 bases). V dropped 2 bases and J dropped 8 bases, with 26 bases sitting between them. This CDR3 has 18 amino acids. CDR1 is LGHNA, CDR2 YSLEER, per germline. CDR3 amino acids: CASSQLSPTAGPSRTQYF. CDR3 DNA sequence: TGCGCCAGCAGCCAATTATCCCCCACGGCGGGCCCTTCACGTACGCAGTATTTT.

This clone was counted many times. J is TRBJ2-7 and V is TRBV10-3, with D possibly TRBD2 on 6 matching bases. Germline CDR1 reads ENHRY; CDR2 reads SYGVKD. V lost 4 bases and J lost 7, with 11 bases in between. The CDR3 runs 12 residues. The DNA for the CDR3 is TGTGCCATCAGTGGCACTAGCCGTGAGCAGTACTTC. Translation gives CAISGTSREQYF.

The chain has TRBV9 and TRBJ2-3, with D unresolved. V dropped 5 bases and J dropped 1 base, with 8 bases sitting between them. Germline V gene sequence: CDR1 SGDLS, CDR2 YYNGEE. The CDR3 length is 13 residues. CDR3 protein: CASSPTGTDTQYF. The CDR3 nucleotides are TGTGCCAGCAGTCCTACAGGCACAGATACGCAGTATTTT.

This clone has just a few counts. V is TRBV7-9 and J is TRBJ2-3, with D uncertain. V was clipped by 7 bases and J by 4 bases, with 12 bases between them. Germline assignment: CDR1 SEHNR and CDR2 FQNEAQ (reference sequence). The CDR3 has 13 residues. CDR3 coding DNA: TGTGCCAGCATTCTGTTGGGTGCAGATACGCAGTATTTT. Protein product: CASILLGADTQYF.

This clone appeared a few times. The chain is built from TRBV19 and TRBJ2-1, with a tentative D call TRBD1 (6 bases). This CDR3 comprises 13 residues. Trimming stripped 6 bases from V and 6 bases from J, with 12 bases between. Germline V gives CDR1 LNHDA, CDR2 SQIVND (reference sequence). The CDR3 loop is CASRPGHINEQFF. CDR3 bases: TGTGCCAGTAGACCGGGACATATCAATGAGCAGTTCTTC.

This clone was observed a few times. V usage is TRBV30 and J usage is TRBJ1-1, with D perhaps TRBD1 (5 bases). Germline V gene sequence: CDR1 GTSNPN, CDR2 SVGIG (reference sequence). This CDR3 has 10 amino acids. V was shortened by 4 bases and J by 11 bases, with 11 bases between the two germline ends. In nucleotides, the CDR3 is TGTGCCTGGATCCGGACACTTGCTTTCTTT. Translated: CAWIRTLAFF.

The chain couples TRBV13 to TRBJ2-3, with D perhaps TRBD1 (5 bases). Germline-derived CDR1 and CDR2 are PRHDT and FYEKMQ (reference sequence). V was clipped by 5 bases and J by 1 base, with 13 bases between them. The CDR3 is 15 amino acids. The DNA of the CDR3 is TGTGCCAGCAGCCCTAGACAGCTCGGCACAGATACGCAGTATTTT. This translates into CASSPRQLGTDTQYF.

There are a few counts of this clone. The chain is built from TRBV2 and TRBJ2-3; 12 positions agree with TRBD2. In germline, CDR1 is SNHLY, CDR2 FYNNEI. The CDR3 totals 16 residues. After removal of 5 bases from V and 5 bases from J, the junction contained 8 bases not matched to a gene. This CDR3 is CASSRLLAGGLDTQYF. The CDR3 DNA reads as TGTGCCAGCAGTCGCCTCCTAGCGGGGGGGCTAGATACGCAGTATTTT.

The J gene is TRBJ2-5, the V gene TRBV20-1; D is undetermined. Trimming removed 6 bases from V and 4 bases from J, with 9 bases in between. The germline CDR1 and CDR2 sequences are DFQATT and SNEGSKA (reference sequence). The CDR3 has 11 residues. CDR3 amino acids: CSAPIIETQYF. CDR3 bases: TGCAGTGCCCCAATAATAGAGACCCAGTACTTC.

This clone turned up a few times. V and J are TRBV27 and TRBJ2-5; 9 bases are a match to TRBD1. This CDR3 spans 15 amino acids. The V gene end was trimmed by 5 bases and the J gene end by 0 bases; junction bases not matched to a gene: 4. CDR1 MNHEY and CDR2 SMNVEV come from the germline V gene (reference sequence). This CDR3 reads CASSGTGPYQETQYF. The CDR3 nucleotides read TGTGCCAGCAGTGGGACAGGGCCGTACCAAGAGACCCAGTACTTC.

This clone was detected a few times. The rearrangement uses TRBV7-2 and TRBJ2-3, with TRBD2 matching 9 bases. The germline CDR1 and CDR2 sequences are SGHTA and FQGNSA. CDR3 length: 16 amino acids. The ends lost 4 bases at V and 3 bases at J; junction bases unmatched: 8. CDR3 nucleotides: TGTGCCAGCAGCTCCGAAGCGGGAGGCGCTACAGATACGCAGTATTTT. Amino acid sequence: CASSSEAGGATDTQYF.

This clone was counted only a few times. This chain connects TRBV19 to TRBJ2-3; a weak D match, TRBD1 (6 bases). Germline CDR1 is LNHDA and CDR2 is SQIVND (reference sequence). V dropped 8 bases and J dropped 6 bases, with 15 bases sitting between them. This CDR3 has 13 amino acids. For the CDR3, the DNA is TGTGCCAGTGGTTTTAGGACAGCCGATACGCAGTATTTT. Residues: CASGFRTADTQYF.

The chain's CDR3 is CSAQARTQYF. DNA of the CDR3: TGCAGTGCACAAGCAAGGACCCAGTACTTC. The chain combines TRBV20-1 with TRBJ2-5; D is unresolved. Germline CDR1 reads DFQATT; CDR2 reads SNEGSKA (reference sequence). Trimming cost V 6 bases and J 7 bases, with 9 bases left between them. CDR3 length equals 10 residues.

This rearrangement joins TRBV11-3 to TRBJ1-5; D is undetermined. Trimming pared 4 bases from V and 9 bases from J, leaving 10 bases between. The V gene's germline CDR1 is SGHNT and CDR2 YENEEA. This CDR3 comprises 12 residues. For the CDR3, the DNA is TGTGCCAGCAGCTCCGGACGGAGGCCCCAGCATTTT. This sequence encodes CASSSGRRPQHF.

Only a few counts were recorded for this clone. The chain has TRBV29-1 and TRBJ2-3; D gene ambiguous. CDR3 size: 12 residues. The germline V gene has CDR1 SQVTM and CDR2 ANQGSEA. With 7 bases removed from V and 2 bases from J, the gap between germline ends came to 10 bases. The CDR3: CSGGPPTDTQYF. In nucleotides, the CDR3 is TGCAGCGGTGGCCCTCCCACAGATACGCAGTATTTT.